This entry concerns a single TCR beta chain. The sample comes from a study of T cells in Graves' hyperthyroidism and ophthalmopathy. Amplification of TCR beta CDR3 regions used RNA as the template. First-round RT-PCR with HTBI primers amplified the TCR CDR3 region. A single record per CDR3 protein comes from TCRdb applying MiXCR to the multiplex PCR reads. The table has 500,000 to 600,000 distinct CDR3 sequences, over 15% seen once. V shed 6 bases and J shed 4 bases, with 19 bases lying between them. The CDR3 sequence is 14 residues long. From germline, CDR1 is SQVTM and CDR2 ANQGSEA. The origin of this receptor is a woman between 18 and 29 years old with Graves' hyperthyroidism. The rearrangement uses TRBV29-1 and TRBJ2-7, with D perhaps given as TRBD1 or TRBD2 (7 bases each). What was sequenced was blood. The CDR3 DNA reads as TGCAGCGTAGCAGGGGGGGGGCTCATATACGAGCAGTACTTC. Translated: CSVAGGGLIYEQYF.